This T cell receptor (beta chain) appears in the sequencing data of a study of T cell repertoires in cytomegalovirus infection. Background on the study: CMV epitopes in the study were HLA-C-restricted (recently identified) and HLA-B-restricted (well studied). Matching HLA type, along with CMV infection, was indicated by public TCR beta signatures.

A word on this clonotype: Its target is not known.

The germline gives CDR1 SGHVS, CDR2 FNYEAQ. V was clipped by 3 bases and J by 0 bases; unmatched bases: 5. The CDR3 contains 17 residues. Each CDR3 protein is one row after TCRdb ran MiXCR on the reads. The sample includes approximately 1,000,000 distinct CDR3 sequences, less than 40% of them seen just once. Study observations and caveats: Summed frequency of public TCR beta families distinguished CMV carriers with the relevant HLA. HLA-C-restricted TCR beta clonotypes specific for CMV led the ex vivo response.

Source: cultured CD8+ T cells from PBMCs, taken from culture after CMV antigen stimulation. The genes are TRBV7-6 and TRBJ2-2; TRBD1 aligns across 9 bases. This receptor was obtained from a human donor in good health (CMV status not recorded). Some clones in this sample may be carry-over from other donors' samples. The CDR3 DNA is TGTGCCAGCAGCTTGACAGGGGGGCTTTCGAACACCGGGGAGCTGTTTTTT. Its protein product is CASSLTGGLSNTGELFF.